This T cell receptor (beta chain) stems from a study of OX40 agonist ivuxolimab in advanced cancers. Notes on the study in general: Among patients with partial responses at 0.1-3.0 mg/kg, clonal expansion was among the lowest. Some patients who did not respond also had low normalized T-cell clonal expansion. No antigen was identified for the clonally expanded peripheral T cells.

By its share, this clone is medium-sized (0.01 to 0.1%). Its antigen is currently unknown. The method was immunoSEQ multiplex PCR; TCRdb's version includes in-frame clones alone and lacks a portion of them. The sample includes about 69,000 clones, approximately 90% seen only once; the top ten take under 7%. Trimming took off 3 bases at V and 1 base at J, with 6 bases between the two ends. This CDR3 spans 13 amino acids. CDR1 is MDHEN, CDR2 SYDVKM, per germline. On cycle 4 day 1 and cycle 7 day 1, as well as at baseline, blood was sampled. The gene calls are TRBV28 and TRBJ2-5; D is uncertain. The receptor's source is an adult with an advanced solid tumor such as melanoma, head and neck, liver or kidney cancer. The specimen comprised CD4+ or CD8+ T cells sorted from blood, sampled in a trial of the OX40 agonist ivuxolimab. DNA of the CDR3: TGTGCCAGCAGTTTTAACAGCCAAGAGACCCAGTACTTC. Amino acids: CASSFNSQETQYF.